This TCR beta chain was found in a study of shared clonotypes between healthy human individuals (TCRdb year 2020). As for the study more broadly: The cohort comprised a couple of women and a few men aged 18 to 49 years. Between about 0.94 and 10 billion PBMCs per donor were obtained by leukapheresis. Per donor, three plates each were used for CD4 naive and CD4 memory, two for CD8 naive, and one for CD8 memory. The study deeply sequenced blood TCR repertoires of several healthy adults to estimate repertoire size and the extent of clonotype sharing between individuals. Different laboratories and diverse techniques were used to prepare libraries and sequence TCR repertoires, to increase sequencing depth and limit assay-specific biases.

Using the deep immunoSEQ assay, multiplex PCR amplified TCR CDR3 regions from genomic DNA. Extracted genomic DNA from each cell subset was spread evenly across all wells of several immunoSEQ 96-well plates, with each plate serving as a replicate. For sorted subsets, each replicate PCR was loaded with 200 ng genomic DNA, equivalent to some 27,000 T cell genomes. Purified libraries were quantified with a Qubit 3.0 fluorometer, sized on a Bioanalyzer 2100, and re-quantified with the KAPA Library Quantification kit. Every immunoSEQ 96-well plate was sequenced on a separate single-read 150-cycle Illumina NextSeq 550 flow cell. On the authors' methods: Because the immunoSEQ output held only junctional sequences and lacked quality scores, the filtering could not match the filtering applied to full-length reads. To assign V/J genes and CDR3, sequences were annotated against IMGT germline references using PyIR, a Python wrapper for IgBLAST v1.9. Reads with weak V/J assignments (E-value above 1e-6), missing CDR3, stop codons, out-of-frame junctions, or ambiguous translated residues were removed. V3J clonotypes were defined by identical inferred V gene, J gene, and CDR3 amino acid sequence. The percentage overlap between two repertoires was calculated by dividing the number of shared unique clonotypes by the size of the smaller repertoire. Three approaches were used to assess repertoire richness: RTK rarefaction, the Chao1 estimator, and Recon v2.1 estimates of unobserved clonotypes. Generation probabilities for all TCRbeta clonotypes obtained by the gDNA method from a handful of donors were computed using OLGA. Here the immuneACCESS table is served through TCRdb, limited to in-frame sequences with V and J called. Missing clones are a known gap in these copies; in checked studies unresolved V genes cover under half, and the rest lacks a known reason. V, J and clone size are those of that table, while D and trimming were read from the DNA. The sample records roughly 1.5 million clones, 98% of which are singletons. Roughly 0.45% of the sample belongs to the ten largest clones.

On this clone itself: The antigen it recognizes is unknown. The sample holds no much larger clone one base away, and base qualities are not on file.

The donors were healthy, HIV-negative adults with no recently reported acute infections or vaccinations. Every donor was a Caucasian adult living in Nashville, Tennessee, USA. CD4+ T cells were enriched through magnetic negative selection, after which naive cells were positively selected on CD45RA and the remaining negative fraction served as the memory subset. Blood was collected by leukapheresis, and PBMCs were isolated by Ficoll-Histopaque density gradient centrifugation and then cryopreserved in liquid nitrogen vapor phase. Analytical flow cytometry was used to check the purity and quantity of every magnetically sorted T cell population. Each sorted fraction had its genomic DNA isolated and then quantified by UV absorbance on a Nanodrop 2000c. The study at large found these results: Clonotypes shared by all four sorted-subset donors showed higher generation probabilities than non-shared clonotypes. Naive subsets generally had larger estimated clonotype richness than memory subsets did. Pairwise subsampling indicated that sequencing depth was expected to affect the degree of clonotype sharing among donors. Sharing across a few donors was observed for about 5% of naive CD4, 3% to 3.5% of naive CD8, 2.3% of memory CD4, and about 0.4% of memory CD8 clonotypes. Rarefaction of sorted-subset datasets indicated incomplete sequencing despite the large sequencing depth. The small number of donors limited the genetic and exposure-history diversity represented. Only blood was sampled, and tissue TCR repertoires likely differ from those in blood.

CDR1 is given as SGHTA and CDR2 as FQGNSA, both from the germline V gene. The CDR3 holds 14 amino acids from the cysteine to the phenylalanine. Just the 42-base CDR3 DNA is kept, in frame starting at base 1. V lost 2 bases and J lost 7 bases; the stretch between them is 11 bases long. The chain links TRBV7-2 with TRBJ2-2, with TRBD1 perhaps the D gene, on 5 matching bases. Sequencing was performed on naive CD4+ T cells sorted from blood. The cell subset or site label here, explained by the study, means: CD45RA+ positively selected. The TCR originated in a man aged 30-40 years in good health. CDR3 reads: CASSLPGYGGELFF. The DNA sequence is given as TGTGCCAGCAGCTTACCAGGGTATGGCGGGGAGCTGTTTTTT. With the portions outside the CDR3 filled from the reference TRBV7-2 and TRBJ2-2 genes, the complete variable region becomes GAGVSQSPSNKVTEKGKDVELRCDPISGHTALYWYRQSLGQGLEFLIYFQGNSAPDKSGLPSDRFSAERTGGSVSTLTIQRTQQEDSAVYLCASSLPGYGGELFFGEGSRLTVL.